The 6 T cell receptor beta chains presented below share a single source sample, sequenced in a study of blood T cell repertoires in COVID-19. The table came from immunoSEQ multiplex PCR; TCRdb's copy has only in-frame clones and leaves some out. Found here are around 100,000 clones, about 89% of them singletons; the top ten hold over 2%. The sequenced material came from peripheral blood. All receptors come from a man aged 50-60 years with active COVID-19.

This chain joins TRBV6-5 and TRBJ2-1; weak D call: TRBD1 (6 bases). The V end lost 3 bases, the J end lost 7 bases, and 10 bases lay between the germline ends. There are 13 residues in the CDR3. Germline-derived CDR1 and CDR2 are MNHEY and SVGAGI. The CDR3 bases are TGTGCCAGCAGTTATTCAGGGGAGAATGAGCAGTTCTTC. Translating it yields CASSYSGENEQFF.

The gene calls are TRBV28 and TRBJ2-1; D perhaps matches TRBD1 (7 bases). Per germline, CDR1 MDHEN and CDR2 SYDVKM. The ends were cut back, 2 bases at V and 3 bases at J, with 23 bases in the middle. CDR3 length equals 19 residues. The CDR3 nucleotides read TGTGCCAGCAGTTTAGGGGGGCTAGCGAGCGCAGGGGGCTACAATGAGCAGTTCTTC. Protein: CASSLGGLASAGGYNEQFF.

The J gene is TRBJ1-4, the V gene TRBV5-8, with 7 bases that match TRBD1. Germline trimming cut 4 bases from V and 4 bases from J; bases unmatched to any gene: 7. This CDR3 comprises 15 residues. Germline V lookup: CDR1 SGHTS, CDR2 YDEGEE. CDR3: CASSRGTDFNEKLFF. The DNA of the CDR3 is TGTGCCAGCAGCCGCGGGACAGACTTTAATGAAAAACTGTTTTTT. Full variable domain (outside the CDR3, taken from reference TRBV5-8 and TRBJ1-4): EAGVTQSPTHLIKTRGQQATLRCSPISGHTSVYWYQQALGLGLQFLLWYDEGEERNRGNFPPRFSGRQFPNYSSELNVNALELEDSALYLCASSRGTDFNEKLFFGSGTQLSVL.

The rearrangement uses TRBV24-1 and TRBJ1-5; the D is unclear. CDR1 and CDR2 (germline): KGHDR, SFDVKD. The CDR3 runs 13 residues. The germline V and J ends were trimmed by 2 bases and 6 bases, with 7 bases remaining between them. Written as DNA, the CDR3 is TGTGCCACCAGTGATTCGCGGGGTCAGCCCCAGCATTTT. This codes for CATSDSRGQPQHF.

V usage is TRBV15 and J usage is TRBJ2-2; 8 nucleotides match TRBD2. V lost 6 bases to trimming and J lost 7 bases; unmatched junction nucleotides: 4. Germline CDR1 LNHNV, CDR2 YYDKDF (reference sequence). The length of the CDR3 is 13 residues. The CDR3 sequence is CATSILAVGELFF. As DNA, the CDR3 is TGTGCCACCAGTATACTAGCGGTCGGGGAGCTGTTTTTT.

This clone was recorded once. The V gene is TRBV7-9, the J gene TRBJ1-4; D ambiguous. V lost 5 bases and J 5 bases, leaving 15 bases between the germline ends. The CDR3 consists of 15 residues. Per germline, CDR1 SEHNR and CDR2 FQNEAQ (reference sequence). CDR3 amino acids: CASSLRGVTNEKLFF. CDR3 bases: TGTGCCAGCAGCCTCCGGGGAGTGACGAATGAAAAACTGTTTTTT.